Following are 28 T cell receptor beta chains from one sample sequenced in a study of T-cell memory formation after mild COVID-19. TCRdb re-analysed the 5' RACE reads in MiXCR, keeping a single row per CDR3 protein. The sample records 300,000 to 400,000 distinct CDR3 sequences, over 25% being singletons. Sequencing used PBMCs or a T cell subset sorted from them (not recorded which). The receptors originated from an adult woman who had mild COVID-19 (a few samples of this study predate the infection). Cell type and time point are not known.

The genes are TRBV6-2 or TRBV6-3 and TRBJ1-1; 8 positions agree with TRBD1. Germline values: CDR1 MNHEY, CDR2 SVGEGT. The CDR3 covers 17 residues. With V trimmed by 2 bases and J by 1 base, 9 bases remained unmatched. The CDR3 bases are TGTGCCAGCAGTTACGCAGGGGGCTGGGGTAGGAACACTGAAGCTTTCTTT. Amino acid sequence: CASSYAGGWGRNTEAFF.

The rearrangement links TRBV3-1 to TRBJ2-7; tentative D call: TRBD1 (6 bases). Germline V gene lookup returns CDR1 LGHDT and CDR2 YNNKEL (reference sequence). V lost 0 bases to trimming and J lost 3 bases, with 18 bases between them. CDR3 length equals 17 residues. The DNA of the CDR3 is TGTGCCAGCAGCCAAGAAATTCGGACAGAGGAAGGCTACGAGCAGTACTTC. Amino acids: CASSQEIRTEEGYEQYF.

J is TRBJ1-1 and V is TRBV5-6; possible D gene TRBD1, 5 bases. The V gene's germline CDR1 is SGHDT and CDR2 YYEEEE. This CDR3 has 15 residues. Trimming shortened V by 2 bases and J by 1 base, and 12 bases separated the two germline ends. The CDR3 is CASSFMGRSNTEAFF. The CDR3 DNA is TGTGCCAGCAGCTTCATGGGACGGTCGAACACTGAAGCTTTCTTT.

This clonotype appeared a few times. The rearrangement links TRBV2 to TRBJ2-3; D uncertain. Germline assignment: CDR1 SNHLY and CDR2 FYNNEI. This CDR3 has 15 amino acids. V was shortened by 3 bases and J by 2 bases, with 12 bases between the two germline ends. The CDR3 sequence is CASSDATGYTDTQYF. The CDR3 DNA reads TGTGCCAGCAGTGACGCCACCGGGTACACAGATACGCAGTATTTT.

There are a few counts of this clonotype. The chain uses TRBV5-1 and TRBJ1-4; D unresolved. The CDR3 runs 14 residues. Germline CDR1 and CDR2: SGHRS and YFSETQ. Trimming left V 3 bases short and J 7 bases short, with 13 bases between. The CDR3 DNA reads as TGCGCCAGCAGCTCCAATGGAGGAAGTGAAAAACTGTTTTTT. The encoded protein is CASSSNGGSEKLFF.

The CDR3 sequence is CSARTKETQYF. For the CDR3, the DNA is TGCAGTGCTCGGACCAAAGAGACCCAGTACTTC. The chain has TRBV20-1 and TRBJ2-5; D gene uncertain. This CDR3 is 11 amino acids long. In germline, CDR1 is DFQATT, CDR2 SNEGSKA (reference sequence). Deletions cut 5 bases from V and 3 bases from J, with 7 bases between.

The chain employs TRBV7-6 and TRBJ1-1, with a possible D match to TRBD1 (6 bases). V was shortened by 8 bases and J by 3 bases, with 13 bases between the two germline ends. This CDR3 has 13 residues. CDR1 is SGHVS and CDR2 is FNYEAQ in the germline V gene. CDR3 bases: TGTGCCAGCGGCACAACAGGGTACACTGAAGCTTTCTTT. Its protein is CASGTTGYTEAFF. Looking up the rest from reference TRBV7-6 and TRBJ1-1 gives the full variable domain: GAGVSQSPRYKVTKRGQDVALRCDPISGHVSLYWYRQALGQGPEFLTYFNYEAQQDKSGLPNDRFSAERPEGSISTLTIQRTEQRDSAMYRCASGTTGYTEAFFGQGTRLTVV.

CDR3 sequence: CASSQDPGHYNEQFF. The CDR3 DNA sequence: TGCGCCAGCAGCCAAGATCCCGGACACTACAATGAGCAGTTCTTC. This chain connects TRBV4-3 to TRBJ2-1, with D possibly being TRBD1 (5 bases). CDR1 LGHNA and CDR2 YSLEER come from the germline V gene. The CDR3 loop spans 15 amino acids. V shed 0 bases and J shed 3 bases, with 9 bases lying between them.

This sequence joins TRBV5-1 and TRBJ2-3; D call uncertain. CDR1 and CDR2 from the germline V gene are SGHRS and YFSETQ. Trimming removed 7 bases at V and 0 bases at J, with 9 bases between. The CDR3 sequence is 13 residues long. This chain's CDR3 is CASYPHSTDTQYF. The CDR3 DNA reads TGCGCCAGCTACCCTCACAGCACAGATACGCAGTATTTT.

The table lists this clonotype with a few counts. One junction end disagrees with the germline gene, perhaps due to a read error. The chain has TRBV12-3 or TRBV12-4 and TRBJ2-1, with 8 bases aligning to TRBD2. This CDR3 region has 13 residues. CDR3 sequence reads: CASRLAGSDEQFF. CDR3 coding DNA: TGTGCCAGCAGGTTAGCGGGATCCGATGAGCAGTTCTTC.

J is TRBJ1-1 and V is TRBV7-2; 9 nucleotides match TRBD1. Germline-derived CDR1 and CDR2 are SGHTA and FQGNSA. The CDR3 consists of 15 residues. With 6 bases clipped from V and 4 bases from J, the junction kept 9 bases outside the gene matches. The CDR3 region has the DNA TGTGCCAGCAGACCTGACAGGGGGTTGGGCACTGAAGCTTTCTTT. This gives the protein CASRPDRGLGTEAFF.

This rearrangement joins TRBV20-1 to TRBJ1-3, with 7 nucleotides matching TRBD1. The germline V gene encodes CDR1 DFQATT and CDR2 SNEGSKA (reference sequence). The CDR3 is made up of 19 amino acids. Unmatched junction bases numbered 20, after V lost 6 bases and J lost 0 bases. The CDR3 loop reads CSAPGRDSRNPSSGNTIYF. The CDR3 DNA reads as TGCAGTGCCCCCGGGCGGGACAGCCGGAATCCCAGCTCTGGAAACACCATATATTTT.

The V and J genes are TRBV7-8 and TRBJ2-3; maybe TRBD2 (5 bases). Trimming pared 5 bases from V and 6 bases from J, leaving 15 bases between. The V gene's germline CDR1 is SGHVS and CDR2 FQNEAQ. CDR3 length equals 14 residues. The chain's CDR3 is CASSAREGSDTQYF. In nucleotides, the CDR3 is TGTGCCAGCAGCGCCCGCGAGGGCAGCGATACGCAGTATTTT.

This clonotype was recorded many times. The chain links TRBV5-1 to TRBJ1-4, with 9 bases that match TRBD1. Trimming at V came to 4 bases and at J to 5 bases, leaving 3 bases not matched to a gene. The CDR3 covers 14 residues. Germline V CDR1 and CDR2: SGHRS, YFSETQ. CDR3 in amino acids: CASSHGTGNEKLFF. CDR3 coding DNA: TGCGCCAGCAGCCACGGGACAGGGAATGAAAAACTGTTTTTT.

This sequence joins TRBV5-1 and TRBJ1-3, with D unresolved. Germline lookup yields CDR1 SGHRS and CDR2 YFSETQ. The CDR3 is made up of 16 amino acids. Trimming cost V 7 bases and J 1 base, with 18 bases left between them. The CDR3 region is CASPKQQEDSGNTIYF. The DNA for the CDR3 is TGCGCCAGCCCCAAGCAGCAAGAAGATTCTGGAAACACCATATATTTT.

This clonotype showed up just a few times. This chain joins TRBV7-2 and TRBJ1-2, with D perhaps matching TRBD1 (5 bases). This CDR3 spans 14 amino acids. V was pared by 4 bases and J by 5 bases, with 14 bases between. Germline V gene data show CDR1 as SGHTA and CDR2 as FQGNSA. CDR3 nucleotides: TGTGCCAGCAGCTCCCCAGGGCCGGGATATGGCTACACCTTC. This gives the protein CASSSPGPGYGYTF.

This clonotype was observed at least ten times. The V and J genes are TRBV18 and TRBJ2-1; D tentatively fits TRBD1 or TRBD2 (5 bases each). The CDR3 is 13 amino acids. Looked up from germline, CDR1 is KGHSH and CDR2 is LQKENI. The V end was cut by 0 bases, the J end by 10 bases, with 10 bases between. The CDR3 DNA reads TGTGCCAGCTCACCACCGGGGGTCGGGGAGCAGTTCTTC. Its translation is CASSPPGVGEQFF. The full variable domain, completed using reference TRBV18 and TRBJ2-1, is NAGVMQNPRHLVRRRGQEARLRCSPMKGHSHVYWYRQLPEEGLKFMVYLQKENIIDESGMPKERFSAEFPKEGPSILRIQQVVRGDSAAYFCASSPPGVGEQFFGPGTRLTVL.

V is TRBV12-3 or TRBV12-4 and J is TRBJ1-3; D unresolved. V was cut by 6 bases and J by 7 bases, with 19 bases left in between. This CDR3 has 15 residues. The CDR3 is CASSLWRTRTNTIYF. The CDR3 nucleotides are TGTGCCAGCAGCTTATGGAGAACAAGAACGAACACCATATATTTT.

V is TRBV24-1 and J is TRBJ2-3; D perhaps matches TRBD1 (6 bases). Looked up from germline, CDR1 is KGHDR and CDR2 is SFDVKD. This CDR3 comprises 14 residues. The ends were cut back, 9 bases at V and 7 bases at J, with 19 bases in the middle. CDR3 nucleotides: TGTGCCACCCGGGACACCCGAACAACAAATACGCAGTATTTT. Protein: CATRDTRTTNTQYF.

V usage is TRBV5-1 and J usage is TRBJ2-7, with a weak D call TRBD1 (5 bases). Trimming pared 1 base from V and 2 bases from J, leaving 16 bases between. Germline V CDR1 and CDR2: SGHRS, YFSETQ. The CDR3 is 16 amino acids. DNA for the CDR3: TGCGCCAGCAGCTTGCCGTCTAAGGGGTTCCCCTACGAGCAGTACTTC. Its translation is CASSLPSKGFPYEQYF.

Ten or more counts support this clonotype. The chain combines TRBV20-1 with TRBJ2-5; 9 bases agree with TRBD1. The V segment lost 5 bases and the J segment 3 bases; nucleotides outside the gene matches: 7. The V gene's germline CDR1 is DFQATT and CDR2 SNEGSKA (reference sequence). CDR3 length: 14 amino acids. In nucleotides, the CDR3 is TGCAGTGCTGGGGACAGGGTCAATAAAGAGACCCAGTACTTC. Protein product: CSAGDRVNKETQYF.

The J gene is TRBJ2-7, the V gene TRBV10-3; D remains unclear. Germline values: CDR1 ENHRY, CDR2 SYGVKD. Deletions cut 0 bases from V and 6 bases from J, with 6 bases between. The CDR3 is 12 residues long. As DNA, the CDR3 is TGTGCCATCAGTGAGTCGGGCAGCGAGCAGTACTTC. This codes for CAISESGSEQYF.

In DNA form, the CDR3 reads TGTGCCAGCAGCCCCGACAGGATCGAAGAGACCCAGTACTTC. It encodes CASSPDRIEETQYF. The V call is TRBV7-2, the J call TRBJ2-5; D is possibly TRBD1 (6 bases). CDR1 is SGHTA, CDR2 FQGNSA, per germline. The V gene lost 5 bases and the J gene lost 3 bases, with 13 bases spanning the gap. This CDR3 is 14 amino acids long.

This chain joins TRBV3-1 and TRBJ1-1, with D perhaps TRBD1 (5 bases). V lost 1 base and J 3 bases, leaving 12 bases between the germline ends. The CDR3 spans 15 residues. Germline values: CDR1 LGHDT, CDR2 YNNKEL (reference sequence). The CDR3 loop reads CASSQVGEGYTEAFF. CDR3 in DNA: TGTGCCAGCAGCCAAGTAGGGGAAGGTTACACTGAAGCTTTCTTT.

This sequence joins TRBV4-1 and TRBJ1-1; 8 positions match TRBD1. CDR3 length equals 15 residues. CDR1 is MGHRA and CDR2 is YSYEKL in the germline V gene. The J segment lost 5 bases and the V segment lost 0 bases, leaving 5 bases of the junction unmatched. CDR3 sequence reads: CASSQDRGQWTEAFF. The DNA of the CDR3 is TGCGCCAGCAGCCAAGACAGGGGGCAGTGGACTGAAGCTTTCTTT.

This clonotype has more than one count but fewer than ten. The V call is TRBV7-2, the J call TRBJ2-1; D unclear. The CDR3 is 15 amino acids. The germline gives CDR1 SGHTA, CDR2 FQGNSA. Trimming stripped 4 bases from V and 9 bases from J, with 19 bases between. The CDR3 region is CASSSLVRPTLEQFF. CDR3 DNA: TGTGCCAGCAGCTCCCTGGTGAGGCCCACACTTGAGCAGTTCTTC.

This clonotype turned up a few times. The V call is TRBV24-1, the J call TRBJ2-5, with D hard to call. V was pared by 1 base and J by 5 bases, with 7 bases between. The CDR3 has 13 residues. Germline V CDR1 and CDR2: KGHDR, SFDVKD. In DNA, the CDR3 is TGTGCCACCAGTGATTTAGTAGGGGAGACCCAGTACTTC. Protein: CATSDLVGETQYF.

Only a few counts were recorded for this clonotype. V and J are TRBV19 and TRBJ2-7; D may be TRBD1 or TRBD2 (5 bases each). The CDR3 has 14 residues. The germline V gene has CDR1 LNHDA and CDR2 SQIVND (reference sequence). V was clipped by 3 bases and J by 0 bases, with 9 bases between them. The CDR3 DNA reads TGTGCCAGTAGTATTGGGACGGTCTCCTACGAGCAGTACTTC. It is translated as CASSIGTVSYEQYF.